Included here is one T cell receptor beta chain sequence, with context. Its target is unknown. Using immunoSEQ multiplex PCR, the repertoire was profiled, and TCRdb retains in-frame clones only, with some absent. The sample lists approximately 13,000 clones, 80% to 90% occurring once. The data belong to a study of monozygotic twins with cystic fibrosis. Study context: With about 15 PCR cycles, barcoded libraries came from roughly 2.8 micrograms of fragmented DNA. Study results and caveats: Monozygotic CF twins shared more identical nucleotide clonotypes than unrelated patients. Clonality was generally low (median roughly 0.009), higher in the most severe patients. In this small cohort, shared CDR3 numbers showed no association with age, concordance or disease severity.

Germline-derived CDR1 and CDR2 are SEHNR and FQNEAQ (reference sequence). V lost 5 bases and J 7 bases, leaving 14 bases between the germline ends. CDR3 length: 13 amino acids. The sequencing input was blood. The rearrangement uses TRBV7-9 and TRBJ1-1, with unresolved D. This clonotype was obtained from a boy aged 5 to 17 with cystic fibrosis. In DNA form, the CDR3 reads TGTGCCAGCAGCCCCCTTGCAGACATTGAAGCTTTCTTT. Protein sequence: CASSPLADIEAFF.